Presented here are 11 T cell receptor beta chains from one specimen sequenced in a study of blood T cell repertoires in COVID-19. Sequencing was performed with immunoSEQ multiplex PCR; in TCRdb, only in-frame clones are kept and a portion is missing. The data contain about 140,000 clones, around 73% of them singletons. The sequenced sample consisted of peripheral blood. Receptors originate from a woman between 45 and 65 years old with active or convalescent COVID-19.

J is TRBJ2-1 and V is TRBV2; the match to TRBD2 covers 11 bases. The junction had 4 bases not matched to a gene; V was cut back by 5 bases and J by 1 base. Germline V gene lookup returns CDR1 SNHLY and CDR2 FYNNEI. CDR3 size: 16 residues. CDR3 bases: TGTGCCAGCAGTCGAGGACTAGCGGGTTCCTACAATGAGCAGTTCTTC. This translates into CASSRGLAGSYNEQFF.

The V and J genes are TRBV18 and TRBJ1-1, with TRBD1 identical over 7 bases. The CDR3 contains 14 residues. The V segment lost 3 bases and the J segment 3 bases; nucleotides outside the gene matches: 4. Germline values: CDR1 KGHSH, CDR2 LQKENI. Here the CDR3 DNA reads TGTGCCAGCTCACCTTCTACAGGGGACACTGAAGCTTTCTTT. Translated: CASSPSTGDTEAFF.

J is TRBJ1-2 and V is TRBV6-2 or TRBV6-3; 7 bases agree with TRBD1. CDR3 length: 14 residues. CDR1 and CDR2 (germline): MNHEY, SVGEGT. J was trimmed by 5 bases and V by 6 bases; bases with no gene match: 9. CDR3 DNA sequence: TGTGCCAGCAGCAGGGGGACGGCGAATTATGGCTACACCTTC. It translates to CASSRGTANYGYTF.

Here the CDR3 DNA reads TGTGCCAGCTCACAGGGACAGGGAACGATCACAGATACGCAGTATTTT. Encoded protein: CASSQGQGTITDTQYF. This sequence joins TRBV18 and TRBJ2-3, with 9 bases lining up with TRBD1. The V and J ends lost 4 bases and 2 bases, in that order; junction bases with no gene match: 7. Germline lookup yields CDR1 KGHSH and CDR2 LQKENI. The CDR3 runs to 16 residues.

The genes are TRBV15 and TRBJ2-7; D ambiguous. The CDR3 loop spans 16 amino acids. V dropped 0 bases and J dropped 2 bases, with 14 bases sitting between them. Germline V gives CDR1 LNHNV, CDR2 YYDKDF (reference sequence). The CDR3 loop is CATSRDLDVNAYEQYF. The DNA of the CDR3 is TGTGCCACCAGCAGAGATCTAGACGTAAACGCCTACGAGCAGTACTTC. Full variable domain (rest looked up from reference TRBV15 and TRBJ2-7): DAMVIQNPRYQVTQFGKPVTLSCSQTLNHNVMYWYQQKSSQAPKLLFHYYDKDFNNEADTPDNFQSRRPNTSFCFLDIRSPGLGDTAMYLCATSRDLDVNAYEQYFGPGTRLTVT.

The chain uses TRBV4-3 and TRBJ2-7, with D perhaps matching TRBD1 (6 bases). The V end was cut by 4 bases, the J end by 3 bases, with 16 bases between. This CDR3 comprises 15 residues. Per germline, CDR1 LGHNA and CDR2 YSLEER. DNA of the CDR3: TGCGCCAGCAGCCCTGGGGGACACCCTAACTACGAGCAGTACTTC. Protein: CASSPGGHPNYEQYF.

The CDR3 region has the DNA TGCGCCAGCAGCCAAGATTCCTACCAGGGCACAGATACGCAGTATTTT. Protein: CASSQDSYQGTDTQYF. This chain joins TRBV4-1 and TRBJ2-3; D is uncertain. V was shortened by 0 bases and J by 1 base, with 11 bases between the two germline ends. Looked up from germline, CDR1 is MGHRA and CDR2 is YSYEKL. The CDR3 is 16 amino acids.

V and J are TRBV11-2 and TRBJ1-6; D ambiguous. The CDR3 totals 13 residues. Trimming removed 3 bases from V and 7 bases from J, with 7 bases in between. CDR1 SGHAT and CDR2 FQNNGV come from the germline V gene. The CDR3 nucleotides are TGTGCCAGCAGCTTGGCATTAAATTCACCCCTCCACTTT. It is translated as CASSLALNSPLHF.

The V call is TRBV28, the J call TRBJ2-3, with D possibly being TRBD1 (5 bases). The CDR3 covers 13 residues. With 6 bases removed from V and 3 bases from J, the gap between germline ends came to 10 bases. CDR1 is MDHEN and CDR2 is SYDVKM in the germline V gene. The CDR3 nucleotides read TGTGCCAGCAGGCAGGGTCTAACAGATACGCAGTATTTT. As protein: CASRQGLTDTQYF.

The rearrangement joins TRBV24-1 to TRBJ2-7, with 9 bases fitting TRBD1. This CDR3 has 14 residues. CDR1 and CDR2 (germline): KGHDR, SFDVKD. V shed 4 bases and J 4 bases; nucleotides not matched to a gene: 4. This chain's CDR3 is CATSDQTGGYEQYF. CDR3 in DNA: TGTGCCACCAGTGACCAGACAGGGGGTTACGAGCAGTACTTC.

This chain links TRBV7-6 with TRBJ1-1; D is perhaps TRBD1 (6 bases). CDR1 is SGHVS, CDR2 FNYEAQ, per germline. V lost 5 bases, J lost 1 base, and 14 bases lay in between. The CDR3 is made up of 15 amino acids. The CDR3 sequence is CASSQAGHRNTEAFF. CDR3 coding DNA: TGTGCCAGCAGCCAAGCGGGACACAGGAACACTGAAGCTTTCTTT.